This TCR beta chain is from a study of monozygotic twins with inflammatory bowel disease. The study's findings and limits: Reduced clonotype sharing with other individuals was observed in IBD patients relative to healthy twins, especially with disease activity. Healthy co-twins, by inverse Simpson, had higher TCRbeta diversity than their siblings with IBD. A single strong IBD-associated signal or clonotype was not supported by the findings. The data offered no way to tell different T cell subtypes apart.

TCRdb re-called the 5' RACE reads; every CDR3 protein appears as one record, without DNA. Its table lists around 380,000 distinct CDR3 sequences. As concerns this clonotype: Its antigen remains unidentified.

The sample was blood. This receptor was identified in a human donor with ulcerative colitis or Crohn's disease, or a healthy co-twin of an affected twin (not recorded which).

CDR3 in amino acids: CASSPPTRTDTQYF. The rearrangement links TRBV18 to TRBJ2-3. From germline, CDR1 is KGHSH and CDR2 LQKENI. The CDR3 is made up of 14 amino acids.